This T cell receptor (beta chain) was recovered during a study of shared clonotypes between healthy human individuals. Turning to the study itself: The cohort had a couple of women and a few men, ages 18 to 49.

The germline V gene encodes CDR1 MDHEN and CDR2 SYDVKM. The CDR3 is made up of 14 amino acids. Trimming took 5 bases from V and 10 from J; bases not matched to a gene: 11. Sequencing was performed with immunoSEQ multiplex PCR; in TCRdb, only in-frame clones are kept and a portion is missing. This table holds millions of clones, around 94% found once. The sequence was collected from a man younger than 30 in good health. This sequence joins TRBV28 and TRBJ1-5; 7 bases agree with TRBD1. Sequences were obtained from naive CD4+ T cells sorted from blood. Subset of the sample: CD45RA+ positively selected. The CDR3 sequence: CASSLGQNTRPQHF. In DNA, the CDR3 is TGTGCCAGCAGTCTGGGACAGAATACAAGACCCCAGCATTTT.